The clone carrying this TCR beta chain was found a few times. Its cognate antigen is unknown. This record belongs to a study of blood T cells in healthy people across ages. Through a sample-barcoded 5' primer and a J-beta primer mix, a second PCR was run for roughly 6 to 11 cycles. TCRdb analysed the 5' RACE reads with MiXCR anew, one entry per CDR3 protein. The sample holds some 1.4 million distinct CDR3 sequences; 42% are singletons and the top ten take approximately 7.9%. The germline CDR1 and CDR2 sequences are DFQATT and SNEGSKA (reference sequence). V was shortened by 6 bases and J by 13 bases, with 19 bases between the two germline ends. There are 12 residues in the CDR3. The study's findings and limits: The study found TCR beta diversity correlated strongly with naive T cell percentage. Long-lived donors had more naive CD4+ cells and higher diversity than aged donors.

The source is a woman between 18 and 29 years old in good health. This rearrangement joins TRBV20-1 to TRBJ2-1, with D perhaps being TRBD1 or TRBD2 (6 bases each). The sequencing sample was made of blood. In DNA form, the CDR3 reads TGCAGTGCCGGGGGACAAATGAATGCCCAGTTCTTC. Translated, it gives CSAGGQMNAQFF.